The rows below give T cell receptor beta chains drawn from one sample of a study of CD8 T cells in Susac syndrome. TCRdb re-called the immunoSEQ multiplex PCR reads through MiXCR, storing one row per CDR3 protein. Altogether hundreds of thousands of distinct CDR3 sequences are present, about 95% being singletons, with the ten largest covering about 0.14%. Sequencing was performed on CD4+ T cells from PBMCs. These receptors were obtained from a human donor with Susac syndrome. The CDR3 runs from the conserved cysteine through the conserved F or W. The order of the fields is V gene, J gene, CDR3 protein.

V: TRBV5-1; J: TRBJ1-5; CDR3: CASSEAPGGNQPQHF
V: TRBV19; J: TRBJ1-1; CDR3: CASSPRDIGTFF
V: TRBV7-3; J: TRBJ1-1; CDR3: CASSSEGHTEAFF
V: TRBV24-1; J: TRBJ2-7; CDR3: CATSRRQGSSYEQYF
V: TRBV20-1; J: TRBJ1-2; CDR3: CSAGTGATTASYGYTF
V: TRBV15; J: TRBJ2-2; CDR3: CATSSRLAGPLFNTGELFF
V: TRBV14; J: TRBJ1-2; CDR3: CASSQKSLQGDYGYTF
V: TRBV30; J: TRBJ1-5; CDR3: CAWRFGGHSNQPQHF
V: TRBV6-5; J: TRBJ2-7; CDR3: CASSYFPGRSYEQYF
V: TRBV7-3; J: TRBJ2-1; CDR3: CASSPGQGANEQFF
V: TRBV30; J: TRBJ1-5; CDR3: CAWSLSNQPQHF
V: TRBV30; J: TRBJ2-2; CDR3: CAWNRADTGELFF
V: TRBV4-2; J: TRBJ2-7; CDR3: CASSQDEAFYEQYF
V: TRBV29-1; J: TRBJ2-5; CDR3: CSIIGEETQYF
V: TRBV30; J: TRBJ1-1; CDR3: CAWSGGDRENTEAFF
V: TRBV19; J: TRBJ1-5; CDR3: CASSDPRNRANQPQHF
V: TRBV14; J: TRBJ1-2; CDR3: CASSQLPGYGYTF
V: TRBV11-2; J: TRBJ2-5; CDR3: CASSSLAGGRNQETQYF
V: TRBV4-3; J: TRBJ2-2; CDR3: CASSLTRPTGELFF
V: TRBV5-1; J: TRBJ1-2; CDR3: CASSLSRTGNYGYTF
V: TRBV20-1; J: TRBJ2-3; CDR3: CSGDGGRGTDTQYF
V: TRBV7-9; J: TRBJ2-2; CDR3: CASLEGDTGELFF
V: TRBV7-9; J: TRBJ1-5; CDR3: CASSHEGTTQPQHF
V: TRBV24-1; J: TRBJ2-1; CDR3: CATGPKAYNEQFF